This T cell receptor beta chain was identified in a study of blood T cells in healthy people across ages (dated by TCRdb to the mid-2010s). About the full investigation: In model experiments, template switching captured roughly one uniquely barcoded TCR beta cDNA molecule for every two T cells. The donors were split into four age groups: young (average approximately 16 years), middle-aged (roughly 42), aged (over 55) and long-lived (under 90). Two additional independent replicas of 1 million unique cDNA reads from the same blood draw were analyzed for two donors (one aged 18 to 29 and one aged 80 or older). To avoid experimental bias, donors of different ages were distributed randomly across sequencing lanes. The study measured age-related changes in TCR beta repertoire diversity using deep sequencing normalized with unique cDNA molecular identifiers.

Library preparation used 5' RACE. The sample was run on an Illumina HiSeq 2500. The second PCR ran for roughly 7 to 12 cycles and used a J-beta primer mix along with a sample-barcoded 5' primer. Each TCR beta cDNA molecule received a unique molecular identifier from a template-switch 5' adaptor carrying 12 random nucleotides. Each sample yielded at least 2.5 million CDR3-containing paired-end reads. First-strand cDNA synthesis was performed from all RNA using the Mint cDNA synthesis kit, with priming by a TRBC-specific oligonucleotide. After uracil-DNA glycosylase treatment, a first 18-cycle PCR used universal primers M1SS and BC2_uni_R on all cDNA. The published analysis was carried out like this. For normalization, 1 million high-quality reads, each with a distinct molecular identifier, were randomly selected from each sample. Reads sharing molecular identifiers were discarded rather than binned into consensus sequences. MiTCR, with a Q25 quality threshold and the strictest error-elimination algorithm, was used for CDR3 identification, clonotype clustering and error correction. A nonparametric unseen species model with Euler transformation was used to estimate lower-bound total TCR beta diversity. TCRdb ran its own pipeline on the public reads, namely fastp trimming at Q25 and MiXCR clone calling, and kept in-frame beta chains. Entries that share a CDR3 protein sequence are merged under the most common genes and DNA. What appears here as the V and J calls and clone size reflects TCRdb's work, not the paper's. For this sample there are some 710,000 distinct CDR3 sequences; about half appear just once. The ten largest clones add up to 15% to 20% of the sample.

Donors were approximately 42 systemically healthy Caucasian individuals from Russia aged roughly 6 to 100 years. Each donor gave roughly 11 milliliters of peripheral blood, drawn into EDTA-treated Vacutainer tubes. Ficoll-Paque density-gradient centrifugation was used to isolate PBMCs, with at least 7 million per sample. Total RNA, at least 6 micrograms per sample, was extracted from PBMCs with Trizol reagent. The percentages of naive CD45RAhigh/CD27high T cells were determined by flow cytometry on a PBMC aliquot from every donor. The germline V and J ends show losses of 0 bases and 2 bases respectively, and no gene match explains 5 bases of the junction. The germline V gene (reference sequence) provides CDR1 DFQATT and CDR2 SNEGSKA. Spanning cysteine to phenylalanine, the CDR3 consists of 16 amino acids. Only the CDR3 DNA stays, 48 bases, in frame from base 1. Points the paper makes about the study in general: Because the CMV infection status of the donors was unknown, age-related changes in expanded clonotypes may potentially have been confounded. Bulk unsorted PBMC profiling prevented conclusive comparison of naive and antigen-experienced compartments. Observed TCR beta diversity correlated strongly with the percentage of naive T cells measured by flow cytometry. As age increased, observed TCR beta diversity per million T cells dropped in a roughly linear way, and a significant reduction was already evident by age 40. Estimates of total diversity based on one million sequenced T cells were regarded as lower bounds and as underestimates. Compared with the aged group, more naive CD4+ T cells, fewer expanded clones and increased TCR diversity were shown by the long-lived group, suggesting age selection.

Remarks on this clonotype: The antigen it recognizes is unknown. No qualities accompany the bases; no much larger clone lies one base away.

Recombination linked TRBV20-1 to TRBJ2-3, with 10 middle bases fitting TRBD2. The sample comprised blood. The TCR originated in a man at least 80 years old in good health. In nucleotide form, the sequence is TGCAGTGCTAGAGATGAGCGGGAGGGCCCCACAGATACGCAGTATTTT. It specifies CSARDEREGPTDTQYF.